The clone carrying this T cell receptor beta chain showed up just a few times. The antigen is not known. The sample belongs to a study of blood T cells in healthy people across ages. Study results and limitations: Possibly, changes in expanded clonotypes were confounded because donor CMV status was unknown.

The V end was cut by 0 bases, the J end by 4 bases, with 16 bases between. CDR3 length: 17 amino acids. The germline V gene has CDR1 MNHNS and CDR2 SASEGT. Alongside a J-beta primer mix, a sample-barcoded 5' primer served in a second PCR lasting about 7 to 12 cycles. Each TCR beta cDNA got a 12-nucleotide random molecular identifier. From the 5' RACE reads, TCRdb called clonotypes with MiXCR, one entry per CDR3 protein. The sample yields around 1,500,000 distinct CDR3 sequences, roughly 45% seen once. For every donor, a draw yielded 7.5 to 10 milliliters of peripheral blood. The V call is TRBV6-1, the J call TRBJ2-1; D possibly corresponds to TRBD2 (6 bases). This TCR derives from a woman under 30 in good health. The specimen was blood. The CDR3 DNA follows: TGTGCCAGCAGTGAAGCTAAGGCGGGATTCGATTACAATGAGCAGTTCTTC. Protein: CASSEAKAGFDYNEQFF.